Listed below are T cell receptor beta chains from one sample, sequenced in a study of blood T cell repertoires in COVID-19. Clones were sequenced by immunoSEQ multiplex PCR, and TCRdb holds only the in-frame ones, with some missing. The profile covers 46,000 or so clones, with under 95% appearing a single time and under 20% taken by the ten largest. Sample: peripheral blood. The receptors come from a man between 70 and 80 years old with active COVID-19. The CDR3 runs from the conserved cysteine through the conserved F or W. A D gene is named only where the DNA matches it firmly. A row's size may be missing; if present it is once, few, many or a size class.

TRBV28,-,-,TRBJ1-2,CASSSQGLPRQF,TGTGCCAGCAGTTCCCAGGGACTTCCTCGTCAGTTC
TRBV28,-,-,TRBJ2-7,CASSPKTASYEQYF,TGTGCCAGCAGTCCAAAGACAGCCTCCTACGAGCAGTACTTC
TRBV4-3,-,TRBD1,TRBJ1-6,CASSPGTVNSPLHF,TGCGCCAGCAGCCCTGGGACAGTAAATTCACCCCTCCACTTT
TRBV28,-,-,TRBJ1-2,CASSADHRVPYGYTF,TGTGCCAGCAGTGCCGATCACAGGGTACCCTATGGCTACACCTTC
TRBV28,-,-,TRBJ2-7,CASSLTTGYEQYF,TGTGCCAGCAGTTTGACGACGGGGTACGAGCAGTACTTC
TRBV7-2,-,TRBD1,TRBJ1-4,CASSPRTGGEKLFF,TGTGCCAGCAGCCCCAGGACAGGGGGCGAAAAACTGTTTTTT
TRBV5-1,-,-,TRBJ2-2,CASSLAPSRSGGELFF,TGCGCCAGCAGCTTAGCCCCTAGCCGTAGCGGCGGGGAGCTGTTTTTT
TRBV11-2,-,-,TRBJ1-4,CASSRSATLQEKLFF,TGTGCCAGCAGCCGGAGCGCAACACTCCAGGAAAAACTGTTTTTT
TRBV2,few,-,TRBJ2-2,CASSELWGELFF,TGTGCCAGCAGTGAACTATGGGGGGAGCTGTTTTTT
TRBV7-9,medium-sized,-,TRBJ2-2,CASSLSNTGELFF,TGTGCCAGCAGCCTATCCAACACCGGGGAGCTGTTTTTT
TRBV21-1,-,-,TRBJ2-1,CASSGRIGGKHYNEQFF,TGTGCCAGCAGCGGTCGAATCGGGGGGAAGCACTACAATGAGCAGTTCTTC
TRBV4-3,few,TRBD1,TRBJ1-2,CASSQDDRAIHTF,TGCGCCAGCAGCCAAGACGACAGGGCCATCCACACCTTC
TRBV7-8,-,-,TRBJ2-7,CASSFLAASYEQYF,TGTGCCAGCAGCTTCCTCGCGGCATCCTACGAGCAGTACTTC
TRBV7-9,-,TRBD1,TRBJ2-2,CASSVTGEIGELFF,TGTGCCAGCAGCGTGACAGGGGAGATCGGGGAGCTGTTTTTT
TRBV3-1/TRBV3-2,-,-,TRBJ2-3,CASSQGEADTQYF,TGTGCCAGCAGCCAAGGGGAGGCGGATACGCAGTATTTT
TRBV5-4,-,TRBD1,TRBJ2-7,CASSLSQGVGEQYF,TGTGCCAGCAGCTTGTCACAGGGGGTTGGCGAGCAGTACTTC
TRBV6-2/TRBV6-3,-,TRBD1,TRBJ2-5,CASSYSRGQGKTQYF,TGTGCCAGCAGTTACTCGAGGGGACAGGGGAAGACCCAGTACTTC
TRBV5-6,-,TRBD1,TRBJ2-5,CASSFDRVNIETQYF,TGTGCCAGCAGCTTTGACAGGGTGAATATAGAGACCCAGTACTTC
TRBV5-8,-,-,TRBJ2-2,CASSLGHLLNTGELFF,TGTGCCAGCAGCTTGGGGCACCTCCTGAACACCGGGGAGCTGTTTTTT
TRBV18,-,TRBD2,TRBJ2-2,CASSKLAGHSLATGELFF,TGTGCCAGCTCAAAGCTAGCGGGCCACTCGTTAGCCACCGGGGAGCTGTTTTTT
TRBV7-9,-,-,TRBJ2-7,CASSFGSLYEQYF,TGTGCCAGCAGCTTTGGGAGTCTCTACGAGCAGTACTTC
TRBV3-1/TRBV3-2,once,TRBD2,TRBJ2-7,CASSQVEGPKRGEQYF,TGTGCCAGCAGCCAAGTGGAAGGGCCAAAGCGGGGCGAGCAGTACTTC
TRBV7-9,-,TRBD2,TRBJ2-2,CASSRTGGLTGELFF,TGTGCCAGCAGCCGCACGGGAGGTCTCACCGGGGAGCTGTTTTTT
TRBV28,-,TRBD1,TRBJ1-4,CASRPRDRVAKLFF,TGTGCCAGCAGACCTCGGGACAGGGTAGCTAAACTGTTTTTT
TRBV6-2/TRBV6-3,-,-,TRBJ2-7,CASSLERTYEQYF,TGTGCCAGCAGCCTGGAGAGAACCTACGAGCAGTACTTC
TRBV27,-,-,TRBJ1-1,CASSLGFAGAAFF,TGTGCCAGCAGTTTAGGTTTCGCGGGCGCAGCTTTCTTT
TRBV29-1,-,-,TRBJ1-2,CSVELVDFYTF,TGCAGCGTTGAATTGGTGGACTTCTACACCTTC
TRBV2,-,-,TRBJ1-5,CASRTNIANQPQHF,TGTGCCAGCAGGACTAATATCGCCAATCAGCCCCAGCATTTT
TRBV7-8,-,-,TRBJ2-3,CASSLVALSSDTQYF,TGTGCCAGCAGCTTAGTTGCGTTATCATCAGATACGCAGTATTTT
TRBV5-4,-,TRBD1,TRBJ1-1,CASSINRGLGTEAFF,TGTGCCAGCAGCATTAACAGGGGGTTGGGCACTGAAGCTTTCTTT
TRBV29-1,-,-,TRBJ1-2,CSVGSEPLYGYTF,TGCAGCGTTGGGTCAGAACCGCTCTATGGCTACACCTTC
TRBV5-1,-,TRBD1,TRBJ1-1,CASSLGDRGNTEAFF,TGCGCCAGCAGCTTGGGGGACAGGGGGAACACTGAAGCTTTCTTT
TRBV27,-,-,TRBJ1-6,CASSDFDNSPLHF,TGTGCCAGCAGTGACTTCGATAATTCACCCCTCCACTTT
TRBV4-1,once,TRBD1,TRBJ1-2,CASSQAPTGGINGYTF,TGCGCCAGCAGCCAAGCCCCGACAGGGGGAATAAATGGCTACACCTTC
TRBV5-1,-,-,TRBJ1-3,CASSLAGGNTIYF,TGCGCCAGCAGCTTAGCAGGGGGAAACACCATATATTTT
TRBV25-1,few,-,TRBJ1-6,CASSEPGWNSPLHF,TGTGCCAGCAGTGAACCCGGGTGGAATTCACCCCTCCACTTT
TRBV7-8,once,-,TRBJ1-1,CASSLRGGREAFF,TGTGCCAGCAGCTTAAGGGGGGGCCGAGAAGCTTTCTTT
TRBV25-1,once,TRBD2,TRBJ2-1,CASSEIAGGPYEQFF,TGTGCCAGCAGTGAAATAGCGGGAGGGCCCTATGAGCAGTTCTTC
TRBV4-1,-,TRBD2,TRBJ2-7,CASSQDRGTSGRGNEQYF,TGCGCCAGCAGCCAAGATAGAGGGACTAGCGGGAGGGGGAACGAGCAGTACTTC
TRBV23-1,-,TRBD1,TRBJ2-3,CASSPDGQVEDTQYF,TGCGCCAGCAGTCCGGATGGACAGGTCGAAGATACGCAGTATTTT
TRBV18,-,-,TRBJ1-2,CASSPSSRTLNYGYTF,TGTGCCAGCTCACCTTCGTCCAGGACTCTTAACTATGGCTACACCTTC
TRBV29-1,-,TRBD1,TRBJ2-7,CSVPGQGNGYEQYF,TGCAGCGTTCCGGGACAGGGGAATGGCTACGAGCAGTACTTC
TRBV5-1,-,-,TRBJ2-3,CASSLATGRTDTQYF,TGCGCCAGCAGCTTGGCCACAGGGCGGACAGATACGCAGTATTTT
TRBV7-9,-,TRBD1,TRBJ1-2,CASSLSGGFNYGYTF,TGTGCCAGCAGCTTATCAGGGGGATTTAACTATGGCTACACCTTC
TRBV9,-,-,TRBJ2-5,CASSATSLSWGVPETQYF,TGTGCCAGCAGCGCCACCTCCTTATCCTGGGGGGTTCCAGAGACCCAGTACTTC
TRBV30,-,-,TRBJ2-7,CAWSTHSRGGQYF,TGTGCCTGGAGTACCCACAGCCGAGGGGGGCAGTACTTC
TRBV28,-,TRBD1,TRBJ2-1,CASGWRGQGYNEQFF,TGTGCCAGCGGGTGGCGCGGACAGGGATACAATGAGCAGTTCTTC
TRBV19,-,TRBD1,TRBJ1-2,CASSIRTGGFYGYTF,TGTGCCAGTAGTATAAGAACAGGGGGTTTCTATGGCTACACCTTC
TRBV27,-,-,TRBJ2-3,CASSPGLSTDTQYF,TGTGCCAGCAGTCCAGGACTAAGCACAGATACGCAGTATTTT
TRBV7-9,-,-,TRBJ2-7,CASSLLDSRGSEQYF,TGTGCCAGCAGCTTATTGGACAGTAGGGGTTCCGAGCAGTACTTC
TRBV5-5,-,TRBD2,TRBJ2-2,CASRPISGGATGELFF,TGTGCCAGCAGACCTATTAGCGGGGGGGCCACCGGGGAGCTGTTTTTT
TRBV24-1,-,TRBD1,TRBJ2-1,CATSDQGAGPYNEQFF,TGTGCCACCAGTGATCAGGGGGCTGGGCCCTACAATGAGCAGTTCTTC
TRBV14,-,-,TRBJ2-1,CASSQGPRSYNEQFF,TGTGCCAGCAGCCAAGGGCCACGCTCCTACAATGAGCAGTTCTTC
TRBV5-4,-,TRBD1,TRBJ1-3,CASSPGGSGNTIYF,TGTGCCAGCAGCCCAGGGGGGTCTGGAAACACCATATATTTT
TRBV28,-,-,TRBJ1-5,CACRTAWDQPQHF,TGTGCCTGTCGGACTGCCTGGGATCAGCCCCAGCATTTT
TRBV28,-,-,TRBJ1-1,CASSLLGLNTEAFF,TGTGCCAGCAGTTTATTGGGCTTGAACACTGAAGCTTTCTTT
TRBV29-1,-,-,TRBJ1-1,CSTTQRENTEAFF,TGCAGCACGACCCAGCGGGAGAACACTGAAGCTTTCTTT
TRBV27,-,-,TRBJ2-2,CASSSILESGELFF,TGTGCCAGCAGTTCGATACTGGAGTCCGGGGAGCTGTTTTTT
TRBV11-2,-,-,TRBJ2-1,CASSLVRGGEQFF,TGTGCCAGCAGCTTAGTGAGGGGGGGTGAGCAGTTCTTC
TRBV7-9,-,-,TRBJ2-1,CASSLGGVRDEQFF,TGTGCCAGCAGCTTAGGAGGTGTTCGGGATGAGCAGTTCTTC